The 20 T cell receptor beta chains presented below share a single source sample, sequenced in a study of cytomegalovirus exposure and HLA in healthy donors. PCR employed 60 Vbeta and 13 Jbeta primers. Here immunoSEQ multiplex PCR was the method, and the copy in TCRdb shows in-frame clones only, minus some. The sample contains around 100,000 clones, around 78% of which appear only once. Sequenced sample: PBMCs. The source is a male donor in good health and CMV-seropositive.

The rearrangement joins TRBV29-1 to TRBJ2-7; D is possibly TRBD1 (6 bases). The CDR3 loop spans 13 amino acids. In germline, CDR1 is SQVTM, CDR2 ANQGSEA. The CDR3 is CGAQAGVINEQYF. In DNA form, the CDR3 reads TGCGGAGCTCAGGCAGGGGTTATCAACGAGCAGTACTTC.

The chain employs TRBV6-6 and TRBJ2-1; 8 nucleotides align to TRBD2. The CDR3 totals 14 residues. Looked up from germline, CDR1 is MNHNY and CDR2 is SVGAGI (reference sequence). V shed 11 bases and J 9 bases; nucleotides not matched to a gene: 15. CDR3: CASRGSSGRGEQFF. The CDR3 bases are TGTGCCTCCCGAGGCTCTAGCGGGCGTGGTGAGCAGTTCTTC.

This clone has only a few counts. The chain combines TRBV7-6 with TRBJ1-1; D gene ambiguous. The CDR3 has 13 residues. Per the germline V gene, CDR1 is SGHVS and CDR2 is FNYEAQ. V was pared by 4 bases and J by 7 bases, with 13 bases between. The chain's CDR3 is CASSSSREGEAFF. The CDR3 bases are TGTGCCAGCAGCTCCTCACGTGAGGGTGAAGCTTTCTTT.

This chain joins TRBV5-1 and TRBJ2-1, with D possibly being TRBD1 (5 bases). The V end lost 3 bases, the J end lost 1 base, and 8 bases lay between the germline ends. This CDR3 is built from 14 residues. Germline lookup yields CDR1 SGHRS and CDR2 YFSETQ. The CDR3 coding sequence is TGCGCCAGCAGCTCCCCAGGGTCCTACAATGAGCAGTTCTTC. It specifies CASSSPGSYNEQFF.

Turning to this clone: The junction departs from the called germline gene at one end, perhaps through a read error. V usage is TRBV5-1 and J usage is TRBJ2-7; a weak D match, TRBD1 (6 bases). The CDR3 runs 15 residues. Germline CDR1 reads SGHRS; CDR2 reads YFSETQ. The CDR3 DNA is TGCGCCAGCAGCCGCTTGGGGGCAAGAGGAGACGAGCGGTACTTC. Its translation is CASSRLGARGDERYF.

The CDR3 DNA reads as TGTGCCTGGAGTTTCCGGGGGACAGGGCGAGTGGGTAGCAATCAGCCCCAGCATTTT. This codes for CAWSFRGTGRVGSNQPQHF. V usage is TRBV30 and J usage is TRBJ1-5; 9 bases are a match to TRBD1. V lost 2 bases and J lost 0; bases outside the gene matches: 14. This CDR3 has 19 residues. The germline CDR1 and CDR2 sequences are GTSNPN and SVGIG (reference sequence).

This clone appeared a few times. The chain couples TRBV2 to TRBJ1-1; unclear D gene. The CDR3 sequence is 13 residues long. The V end was cut by 4 bases, the J end by 6 bases, with 12 bases between. CDR1 and CDR2 (germline): SNHLY, FYNNEI. The CDR3 DNA follows: TGTGCCAGCAGTGGGCTGAGAGGCGCTGAAGCTTTCTTT. This codes for CASSGLRGAEAFF.

This clone was detected a few times. The chain carries TRBV6-5 and TRBJ2-2; D gene ambiguous. V shed 2 bases and J shed 4 bases, with 5 bases lying between them. CDR1 MNHEY and CDR2 SVGAGI come from the germline V gene. This CDR3 has 13 residues. The CDR3 loop is CASSYSLTGELFF. The CDR3 DNA sequence: TGTGCCAGCAGTTACAGCCTCACCGGGGAGCTGTTTTTT.

The chain links TRBV7-8 to TRBJ2-2; TRBD2 agrees at 14 bases. This CDR3 contains 21 residues. Germline V gene sequence: CDR1 SGHVS, CDR2 FQNEAQ. The V segment lost 4 bases and the J segment 3 bases; nucleotides outside the gene matches: 16. In DNA form, the CDR3 reads TGTGCCAGCAGCTCCGACCGGCTAGGCGTGGGACTAGCGGGGGACACCGGGGAGCTGTTTTTT. It translates to CASSSDRLGVGLAGDTGELFF.

The rearrangement links TRBV5-1 to TRBJ1-1; 8 bases line up with TRBD1. With V trimmed by 4 bases and J by 0 bases, 5 bases remained unmatched. Germline V gives CDR1 SGHRS, CDR2 YFSETQ. CDR3 length: 15 amino acids. CDR3 protein: CASSVGQGLNTEAFF. The CDR3 region has the DNA TGCGCCAGCAGCGTTGGACAGGGACTGAACACTGAAGCTTTCTTT.

The chain carries TRBV4-1 and TRBJ2-1, with TRBD2 matching 12 bases. CDR3 length: 15 amino acids. Germline lookup yields CDR1 MGHRA and CDR2 YSYEKL. After removal of 5 bases from V and 2 bases from J, the junction contained 1 base not matched to a gene. CDR3 loop: CASSGLAGPYNEQFF. CDR3 sequence (DNA): TGCGCCAGCAGCGGACTAGCGGGGCCCTACAATGAGCAGTTCTTC.

V is TRBV27 and J is TRBJ1-2; 8 bases match TRBD1. This CDR3 spans 17 amino acids. Per germline, CDR1 MNHEY and CDR2 SMNVEV (reference sequence). J was trimmed by 1 base and V by 5 bases; bases with no gene match: 12. The CDR3 spells CASSTDRAHLFNYGYTF. The CDR3, as DNA: TGTGCCAGCAGTACGGACAGGGCCCACCTCTTTAACTATGGCTACACCTTC.

This clone was seen just once. The chain links TRBV28 to TRBJ2-2, with D possibly TRBD1 on 6 matching bases. The CDR3 sequence is 14 residues long. The germline V gene encodes CDR1 MDHEN and CDR2 SYDVKM. Trimming left V 7 bases short and J 3 bases short, with 12 bases between. The CDR3 DNA sequence: TGTGCCAGCACAAGGACAGCAGACACCGGGGAGCTGTTTTTT. It specifies CASTRTADTGELFF.

The V and J genes are TRBV19 and TRBJ2-2; TRBD2 aligns across 12 bases. CDR1 is LNHDA and CDR2 is SQIVND in the germline V gene (reference sequence). V was clipped by 10 bases and J by 8 bases; unmatched bases: 14. This CDR3 has 16 residues. The CDR3 region is CATGNSGLAGRGELFF. CDR3 DNA: TGTGCCACCGGAAATTCGGGACTAGCGGGCAGGGGGGAGCTGTTTTTT.

The chain couples TRBV2 to TRBJ1-1; TRBD1 agrees at 7 bases. V trimming: 1 base; J trimming: 5 bases; junction bases outside the gene matches: 4. The CDR3 spans 14 residues. Germline V gene lookup returns CDR1 SNHLY and CDR2 FYNNEI. This chain's CDR3 is CASSEENRGTEAFF. The CDR3 nucleotides read TGTGCCAGCAGTGAAGAGAACAGGGGAACTGAAGCTTTCTTT.

The chain is built from TRBV5-1 and TRBJ1-2, with D hard to call. Germline V gene lookup returns CDR1 SGHRS and CDR2 YFSETQ. V lost 0 bases and J 4 bases, leaving 13 bases between the germline ends. The CDR3 is 15 amino acids. CDR3 nucleotide sequence: TGCGCCAGCAGCTTGGCCGGCCCCACGGGCTATGGCTACACCTTC. Its translation is CASSLAGPTGYGYTF.

This clone was picked up one time. This chain uses TRBV12-5 with TRBJ2-3; 11 bases align to TRBD2. Trimming took 1 base from V and 2 from J; bases not matched to a gene: 2. Germline V gene sequence: CDR1 LGHNT, CDR2 FRNRAP. The CDR3 extends over 16 amino acids. This CDR3 reads CASGLGLAGITDTQYF. The DNA of the CDR3 is TGTGCTAGTGGTTTGGGACTAGCGGGGATCACAGATACGCAGTATTTT.

This clone was detected once. V usage is TRBV5-1 and J usage is TRBJ2-5; D is ambiguous. This CDR3 is 14 amino acids long. Trimming cost V 0 bases and J 1 base, with 7 bases left between them. Germline V gene lookup returns CDR1 SGHRS and CDR2 YFSETQ. For the CDR3, the DNA is TGCGCCAGCAGCTTGGGGTCGGGCCAAGAGACCCAGTACTTC. This gives the protein CASSLGSGQETQYF. Together with reference TRBV5-1 and TRBJ2-5, the CDR3 gives the full variable domain: KAGVTQTPRYLIKTRGQQVTLSCSPISGHRSVSWYQQTPGQGLQFLFEYFSETQRNKGNFPGRFSGRQFSNSRSEMNVSTLELGDSALYLCASSLGSGQETQYFGPGTRLLVL.

This clone was observed a few times. The V and J genes are TRBV6-6 and TRBJ2-3; TRBD1 is a possible D gene (6 bases). The CDR3 extends over 14 amino acids. Germline lookup yields CDR1 MNHNY and CDR2 SVGAGI (reference sequence). V was shortened by 6 bases and J by 1 base, with 11 bases between the two germline ends. The CDR3 nucleotides are TGTGCCAGCAGAACGGCAGGGGGCACAGATACGCAGTATTTT. It yields the protein CASRTAGGTDTQYF.

This clone was seen once. V usage is TRBV7-8 and J usage is TRBJ1-5; the match to TRBD1 covers 8 bases. The CDR3 has 16 residues. Per the germline V gene, CDR1 is SGHVS and CDR2 is FQNEAQ. J was trimmed by 3 bases and V by 1 base; bases with no gene match: 5. The DNA of the CDR3 is TGTGCCAGCAGCTTAGTCCTGGACAGGGACAATCAGCCCCAGCATTTT. This translates into CASSLVLDRDNQPQHF.